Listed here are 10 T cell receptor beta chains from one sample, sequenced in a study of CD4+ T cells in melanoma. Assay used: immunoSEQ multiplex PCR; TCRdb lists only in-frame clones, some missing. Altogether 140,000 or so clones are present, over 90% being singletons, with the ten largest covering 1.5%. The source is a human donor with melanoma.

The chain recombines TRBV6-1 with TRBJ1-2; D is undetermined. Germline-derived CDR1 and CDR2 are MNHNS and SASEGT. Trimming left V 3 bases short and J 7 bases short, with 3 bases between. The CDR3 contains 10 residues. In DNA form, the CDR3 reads TGTGCCAGCAGTGACCGTGGCTACACCTTC. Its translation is CASSDRGYTF.

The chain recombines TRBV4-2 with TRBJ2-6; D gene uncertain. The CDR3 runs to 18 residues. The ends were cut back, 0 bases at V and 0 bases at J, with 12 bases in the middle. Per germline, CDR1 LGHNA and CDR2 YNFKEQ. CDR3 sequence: CASSQDRPSGSGANVLTF. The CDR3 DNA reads TGTGCCAGCAGCCAAGATAGGCCTTCCGGCTCTGGGGCCAACGTCCTGACTTTC.

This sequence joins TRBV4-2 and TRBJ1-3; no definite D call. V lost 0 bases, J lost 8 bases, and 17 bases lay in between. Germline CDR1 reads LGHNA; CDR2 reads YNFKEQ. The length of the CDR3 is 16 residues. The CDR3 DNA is TGTGCCAGCAGCCAAGATCGGGCAGACTTTAGGGACACCATATATTTT. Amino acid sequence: CASSQDRADFRDTIYF.

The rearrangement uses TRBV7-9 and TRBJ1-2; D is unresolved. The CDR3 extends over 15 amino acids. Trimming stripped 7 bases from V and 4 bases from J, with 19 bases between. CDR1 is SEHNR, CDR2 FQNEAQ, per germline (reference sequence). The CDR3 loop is CASKSGDGRFYGYTF. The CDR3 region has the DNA TGTGCCAGCAAAAGTGGAGATGGGAGGTTCTATGGCTACACCTTC. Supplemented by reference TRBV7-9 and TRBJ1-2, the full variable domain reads DTGVSQNPRHKITKRGQNVTFRCDPISEHNRLYWYRQTLGQGPEFLTYFQNEAQLEKSRLLSDRFSAERPKGSFSTLEIQRTEQGDSAMYLCASKSGDGRFYGYTFGSGTRLTVV.

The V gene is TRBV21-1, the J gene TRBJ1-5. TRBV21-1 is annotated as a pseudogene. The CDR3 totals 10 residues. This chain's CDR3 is CASSNNPKDF. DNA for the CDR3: TGTGCCAGCAGCAACAACCCCAAGGATTTT.

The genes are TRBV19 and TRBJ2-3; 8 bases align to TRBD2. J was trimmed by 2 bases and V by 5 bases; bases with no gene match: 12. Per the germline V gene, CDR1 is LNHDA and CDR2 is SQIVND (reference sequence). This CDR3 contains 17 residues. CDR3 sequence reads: CASSRGGGPVATDTQYF. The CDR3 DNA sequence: TGTGCCAGTAGTCGGGGCGGGGGGCCCGTCGCCACAGATACGCAGTATTTT.

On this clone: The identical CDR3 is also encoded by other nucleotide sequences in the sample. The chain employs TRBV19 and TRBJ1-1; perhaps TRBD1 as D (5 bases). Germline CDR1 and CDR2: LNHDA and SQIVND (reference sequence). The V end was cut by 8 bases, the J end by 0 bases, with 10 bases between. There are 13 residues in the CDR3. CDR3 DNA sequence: TGTGCCAGTTCCCGGGGGTTGAACACTGAAGCTTTCTTT. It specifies CASSRGLNTEAFF.

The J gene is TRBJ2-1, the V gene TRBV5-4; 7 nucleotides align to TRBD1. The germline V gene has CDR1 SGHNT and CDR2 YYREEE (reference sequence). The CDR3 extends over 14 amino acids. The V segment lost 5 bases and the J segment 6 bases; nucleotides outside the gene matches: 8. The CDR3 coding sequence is TGTGCCAGCAGACCTACACAGGGGCCCAATGAGCAGTTCTTC. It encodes CASRPTQGPNEQFF.

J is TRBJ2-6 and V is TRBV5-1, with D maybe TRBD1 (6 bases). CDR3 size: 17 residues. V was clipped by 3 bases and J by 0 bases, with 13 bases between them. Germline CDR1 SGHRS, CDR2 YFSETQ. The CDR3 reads CASSSSLQGSGANVLTF. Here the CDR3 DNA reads TGCGCCAGCAGCTCCTCTCTACAGGGCTCTGGGGCCAACGTCCTGACTTTC.

The chain's CDR3 is CASSKNREPYNEQFF. The CDR3 DNA reads TGTGCCAGCAGTAAGAACAGGGAACCCTACAATGAGCAGTTCTTC. The V gene is TRBV6-1, the J gene TRBJ2-1; weak D call: TRBD1 (6 bases). Between the trimmed V and J ends, which lost 5 bases and 2 bases, there was a span of 13 bases. The V gene's germline CDR1 is MNHNS and CDR2 SASEGT. The CDR3 has 15 residues.